This TCR beta chain emerged from a study of response to subunit inactivated influenza vaccine. Overall study findings and caveats: The authors suggested that few new T cells are recruited per seasonal influenza vaccination.

TCRdb analysed the RT-PCR reads with MiXCR anew, one entry per CDR3 protein. This table has around 520,000 distinct CDR3 sequences, roughly 25% appearing once. Per germline, CDR1 DFQATT and CDR2 SNEGSKA (reference sequence). Trimming took off 2 bases at V and 10 bases at J, with 9 bases between the two ends. The CDR3 totals 12 residues. Comment on this clonotype: Antigen specificity is unknown.

The rearrangement links TRBV20-1 to TRBJ1-6; D may be TRBD1 (5 bases). This receptor was identified in a man aged 50 to 60 who received an inactivated influenza vaccine. This sample comprised CD4+ T cells sorted from PBMCs, obtained around 5 days after vaccination. CDR3 residues: CSARTGRSPLHF. Here the CDR3 DNA reads TGCAGTGCTAGAACAGGCCGGTCACCCCTCCACTTT.